Following are 16 T cell receptor beta chains from one sample sequenced in a study of OX40 agonist ivuxolimab in advanced cancers. Generated by immunoSEQ multiplex PCR, the TCRdb table keeps only in-frame clones and is missing some. The table lists approximately 70,000 clones, 80% to 85% of them singletons. The input for sequencing was CD4+ or CD8+ T cells sorted from blood, taken in a trial of the OX40 agonist ivuxolimab. These receptors came from an adult with an advanced solid tumor such as melanoma, head and neck, liver or kidney cancer.

J is TRBJ1-1 and V is TRBV2, with D possibly TRBD1 on 5 matching bases. The germline V and J ends were trimmed by 10 bases and 2 bases, with 14 bases remaining between them. The length of the CDR3 is 13 residues. Germline V gene sequence: CDR1 SNHLY, CDR2 FYNNEI. The CDR3 here is CATRQTLNTEAFF. CDR3 nucleotides: TGTGCCACCCGACAGACTCTTAACACTGAAGCTTTCTTT.

The J gene is TRBJ2-7, the V gene TRBV7-9; D is unresolved. This CDR3 is 13 amino acids long. Germline lookup yields CDR1 SEHNR and CDR2 FQNEAQ (reference sequence). V was cut by 1 base and J by 3 bases, with 7 bases left in between. CDR3 coding DNA: TGTGCCAGCAGCTTAGGGGCGGTCTACGAGCAGTACTTC. Translating it yields CASSLGAVYEQYF.

This clone was seen only once. The rearrangement joins TRBV11-2 to TRBJ1-2; weak D call: TRBD1 (6 bases). CDR3 length: 13 residues. CDR1 and CDR2 (germline): SGHAT, FQNNGV. Trimming removed 5 bases at V and 5 bases at J, with 12 bases between. The CDR3 protein is CASSQDSTYGYTF. CDR3 DNA sequence: TGTGCCAGCAGCCAGGACAGTACGTATGGCTACACCTTC.

A remark on this clone: One end of the junction varies from germline; a read error may be responsible. Other DNA variants within this sample encode the same CDR3. The chain carries TRBV19 and TRBJ1-2; 7 bases are shared with TRBD1. Germline-derived CDR1 and CDR2 are LNHDA and SQIVND (reference sequence). The CDR3 runs to 16 residues. This chain's CDR3 is CASSPRWDSTNYGYTF. In DNA form, the CDR3 reads TGTGCCAGTAGTCCCCGATGGGACAGTACTAACTACGGCTACACCTTC.

As concerns this clone: Its ends do not fully match the called genes, so a read error is possible. This chain connects TRBV4-1 to TRBJ2-7; TRBD1 aligns across 7 bases. The V gene's germline CDR1 is MGHRA and CDR2 YSYEKL. This CDR3 has 17 residues. As DNA, the CDR3 is TGCGCCAGCAGCAAAGAGGGGGACAGCCAGTTTCCCTACGAGCAGTACTTC. Translation gives CASSKEGDSQFPYEQYF.

V is TRBV10-3 and J is TRBJ2-1; 8 nucleotides align to TRBD1. Germline CDR1 and CDR2: ENHRY and SYGVKD. Trimming cost V 7 bases and J 7 bases; bases outside gene matches: 3. The CDR3 contains 12 residues. The CDR3 DNA reads as TGTGCCATCACCGACAGGGGTAATGAGCAGTTCTTC. Translation: CAITDRGNEQFF.

This chain links TRBV29-1 with TRBJ2-1; D unclear. The CDR3 is 14 residues long. CDR1 is SQVTM, CDR2 ANQGSEA, per germline. V gave up 2 bases and J gave up 3 bases, with 11 bases separating them. The CDR3 protein is CSVESTAFYNEQFF. CDR3 coding DNA: TGCAGCGTTGAATCCACCGCCTTCTACAATGAGCAGTTCTTC.

This chain joins TRBV2 and TRBJ2-5; no reliable D call. CDR1 and CDR2 (germline): SNHLY, FYNNEI. Trimming left V 6 bases short and J 5 bases short, with 10 bases between. This CDR3 contains 12 residues. CDR3 nucleotides: TGTGCCAGCAGGGTGGAAATCGAGACCCAGTACTTC. Amino acids: CASRVEIETQYF.

V and J are TRBV4-1 and TRBJ1-1, with D unclear. Deletions cut 1 base from V and 1 base from J, with 13 bases between. Germline V CDR1 and CDR2: MGHRA, YSYEKL. The CDR3 consists of 16 residues. CDR3 coding DNA: TGCGCCAGCAGCCAAGCCCCAAACACATGGAACACTGAAGCTTTCTTT. Its protein is CASSQAPNTWNTEAFF.

This chain connects TRBV7-9 to TRBJ1-4, with D unclear. The CDR3 length is 13 residues. Germline CDR1 reads SEHNR; CDR2 reads FQNEAQ (reference sequence). The V gene lost 1 base and the J gene lost 7 bases, with 7 bases spanning the gap. The CDR3 protein is CASSLEAAEKLFF. The CDR3 DNA reads TGTGCCAGCAGCTTAGAGGCAGCTGAAAAACTGTTTTTT.

The gene calls are TRBV4-2 and TRBJ2-7; D possibly matches TRBD1 or TRBD2 (6 bases each). The CDR3 contains 14 residues. The V end was cut by 3 bases, the J end by 6 bases, with 15 bases between. The V gene's germline CDR1 is LGHNA and CDR2 YNFKEQ. This chain's CDR3 is CASSHLRGLGEQYF. In DNA, the CDR3 is TGTGCCAGCAGCCACCTTCGGGGGCTAGGCGAGCAGTACTTC.

Written as DNA, the CDR3 is TGTGCCAGCAGCAGTGGGACTAGCGGACACAATGAGCAGTTCTTC. It yields the protein CASSSGTSGHNEQFF. The chain recombines TRBV11-3 with TRBJ2-1; the match to TRBD2 covers 11 bases. The germline gives CDR1 SGHNT, CDR2 YENEEA. This CDR3 has 15 residues. The V gene end was trimmed by 5 bases and the J gene end by 5 bases; junction bases not matched to a gene: 5.

In this sample, this clone turned up once. The chain is built from TRBV5-4 and TRBJ1-1, with 7 bases lining up with TRBD1. V shed 4 bases, J shed 1 base, and the junction held 4 bases outside the gene matches. The germline V gene encodes CDR1 SGHNT and CDR2 YYREEE (reference sequence). The CDR3 contains 14 residues. The CDR3 coding sequence is TGTGCCAGCAGCCTGACAGGGTCGAACACTGAAGCTTTCTTT. Translating gives CASSLTGSNTEAFF. Based on the CDR3 plus reference TRBV5-4 and TRBJ1-1, the full variable domain is ETGVTQSPTHLIKTRGQQVTLRCSSQSGHNTVSWYQQALGQGPQFIFQYYREEENGRGNFPPRFSGLQFPNYSSELNVNALELDDSALYLCASSLTGSNTEAFFGQGTRLTVV.

The rearrangement links TRBV7-2 to TRBJ1-6, with D perhaps matching TRBD1 (6 bases). Germline V gene sequence: CDR1 SGHTA, CDR2 FQGNSA. Trimming took 5 bases from V and 6 from J, leaving 11 bases between them. CDR3 size: 14 residues. CDR3 loop: CASSHREGNSPLHF. For the CDR3, the DNA is TGTGCCAGCAGCCACAGGGAAGGTAATTCACCCCTCCACTTT. Based on the CDR3 plus reference TRBV7-2 and TRBJ1-6, the full variable domain is GAGVSQSPSNKVTEKGKDVELRCDPISGHTALYWYRQSLGQGLEFLIYFQGNSAPDKSGLPSDRFSAERTGGSVSTLTIQRTQQEDSAVYLCASSHREGNSPLHFGNGTRLTVT.

This chain's CDR3 is CASSTSGTSFIANYGYTF. CDR3 in DNA: TGTGCCAGTAGTACCTCCGGGACTTCCTTTATAGCTAACTATGGCTACACCTTC. V and J are TRBV19 and TRBJ1-2; possible D gene TRBD1, 5 bases. The CDR3 spans 18 residues. Germline-derived CDR1 and CDR2 are LNHDA and SQIVND (reference sequence). V lost 4 bases and J 0 bases, leaving 21 bases between the germline ends.

V is TRBV10-1 and J is TRBJ2-4; D not resolved. V was trimmed by 6 bases and J by 2 bases, leaving 8 bases between them. From germline, CDR1 is WNHNN and CDR2 SYGVQD (reference sequence). The CDR3 totals 13 residues. CDR3 amino acids: CASRGFSKNIQYF. As DNA, the CDR3 is TGCGCCAGCAGAGGTTTCTCCAAAAACATTCAGTACTTC.